This T cell receptor (beta chain) stems from a study of T cell repertoires in cytomegalovirus infection. Germline assignment: CDR1 SGHVS and CDR2 FNYEAQ. CDR3 length equals 16 residues. V trimming: 2 bases; J trimming: 5 bases; junction bases outside the gene matches: 8. TCRdb re-called the reads through MiXCR, storing one row per CDR3 protein. The profile shows about 680,000 distinct CDR3 sequences, roughly a quarter of them singletons. Study-wide results and limits: Of the TCR beta families, the public ones yielded a cumulative frequency that identified carriers of CMV plus the relevant HLA.

In the case of this clonotype: Antigen unknown.

The chain employs TRBV7-6 and TRBJ2-1; 8 nucleotides match TRBD2. The sequence came from a human donor in good health (CMV status not recorded). Some clones in this sample may be carry-over from other donors' samples. The specimen sequenced was CD8+ T cells from PBMCs. The CDR3 is CASSLWAGGKNNEQFF. CDR3 DNA: TGTGCCAGCAGCTTATGGGCGGGGGGTAAGAACAATGAGCAGTTCTTC.